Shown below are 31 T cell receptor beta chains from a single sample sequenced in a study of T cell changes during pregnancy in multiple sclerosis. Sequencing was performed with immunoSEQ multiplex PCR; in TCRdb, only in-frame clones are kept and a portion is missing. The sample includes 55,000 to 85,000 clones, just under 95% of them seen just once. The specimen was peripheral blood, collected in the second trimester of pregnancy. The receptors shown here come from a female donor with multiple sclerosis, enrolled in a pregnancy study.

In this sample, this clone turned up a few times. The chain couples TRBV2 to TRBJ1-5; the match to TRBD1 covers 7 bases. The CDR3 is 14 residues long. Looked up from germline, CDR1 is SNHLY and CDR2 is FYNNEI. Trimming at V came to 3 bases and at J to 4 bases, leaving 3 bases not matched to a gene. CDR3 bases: TGTGCCAGCAGTGAGGGCAGGGGGAATCAGCCCCAGCATTTT. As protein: CASSEGRGNQPQHF. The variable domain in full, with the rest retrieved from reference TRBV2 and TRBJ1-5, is EPEVTQTPSHQVTQMGQEVILRCVPISNHLYFYWYRQILGQKVEFLVSFYNNEISEKSEIFDDQFSVERPDGSNFTLKIRSTKLEDSAMYFCASSEGRGNQPQHFGDGTRLSIL.

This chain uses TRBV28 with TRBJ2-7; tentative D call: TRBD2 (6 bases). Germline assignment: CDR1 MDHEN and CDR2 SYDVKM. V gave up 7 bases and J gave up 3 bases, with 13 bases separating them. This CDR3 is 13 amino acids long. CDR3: CASKMGGFYEQYF. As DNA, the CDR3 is TGTGCCAGCAAAATGGGGGGTTTCTACGAGCAGTACTTC. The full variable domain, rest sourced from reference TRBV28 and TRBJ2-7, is DVKVTQSSRYLVKRTGEKVFLECVQDMDHENMFWYRQDPGLGLRLIYFSYDVKMKEKGDIPEGYSVSREKKERFSLILESASTNQTSMYLCASKMGGFYEQYFGPGTRLTVT.

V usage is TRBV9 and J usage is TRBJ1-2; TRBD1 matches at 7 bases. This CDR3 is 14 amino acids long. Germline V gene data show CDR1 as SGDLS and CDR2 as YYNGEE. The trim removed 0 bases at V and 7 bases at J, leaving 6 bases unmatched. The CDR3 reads CASSVDEGAFGYTF. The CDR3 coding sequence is TGTGCCAGCAGCGTAGATGAGGGGGCGTTTGGCTACACCTTC.

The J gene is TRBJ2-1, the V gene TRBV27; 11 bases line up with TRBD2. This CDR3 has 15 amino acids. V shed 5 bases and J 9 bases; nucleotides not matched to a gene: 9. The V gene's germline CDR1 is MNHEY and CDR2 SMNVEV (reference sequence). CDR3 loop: CASSQLAGASGEQFF. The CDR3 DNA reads TGTGCCAGCAGTCAACTAGCGGGAGCCTCCGGTGAGCAGTTCTTC.

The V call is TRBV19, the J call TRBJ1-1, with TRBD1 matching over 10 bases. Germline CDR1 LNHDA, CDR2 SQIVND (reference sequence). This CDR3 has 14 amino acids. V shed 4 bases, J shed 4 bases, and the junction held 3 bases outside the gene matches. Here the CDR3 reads CASSRDRGGTEAFF. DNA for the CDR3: TGTGCCAGTAGTAGGGACAGGGGTGGCACTGAAGCTTTCTTT.

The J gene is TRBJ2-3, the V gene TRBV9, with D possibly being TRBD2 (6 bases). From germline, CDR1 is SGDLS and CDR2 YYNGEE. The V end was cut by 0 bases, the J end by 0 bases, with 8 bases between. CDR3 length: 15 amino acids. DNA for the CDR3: TGTGCCAGCAGCGTAGCTGGGACTAGCACAGATACGCAGTATTTT. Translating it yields CASSVAGTSTDTQYF.

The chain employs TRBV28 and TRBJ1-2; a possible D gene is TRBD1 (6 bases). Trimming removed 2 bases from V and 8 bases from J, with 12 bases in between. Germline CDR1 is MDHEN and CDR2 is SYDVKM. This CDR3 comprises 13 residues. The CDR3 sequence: CASSLRQGNGYTF. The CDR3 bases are TGTGCCAGCAGTTTAAGGCAGGGGAACGGCTACACCTTC.

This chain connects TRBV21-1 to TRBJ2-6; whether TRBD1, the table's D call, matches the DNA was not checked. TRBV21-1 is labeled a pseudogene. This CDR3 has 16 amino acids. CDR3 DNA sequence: TGTGCCAGCAGCAAATCGTGCAGTTCTGGGGCCAACGTCCTGACTTTC. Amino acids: CASSKSCSSGANVLTF.

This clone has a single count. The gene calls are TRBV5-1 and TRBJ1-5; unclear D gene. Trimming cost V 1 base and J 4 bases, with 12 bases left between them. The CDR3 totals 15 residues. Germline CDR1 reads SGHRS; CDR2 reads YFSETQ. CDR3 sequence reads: CASSLTRMLNQPQHF. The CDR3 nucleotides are TGCGCCAGCAGCTTGACCAGGATGTTAAATCAGCCCCAGCATTTT.

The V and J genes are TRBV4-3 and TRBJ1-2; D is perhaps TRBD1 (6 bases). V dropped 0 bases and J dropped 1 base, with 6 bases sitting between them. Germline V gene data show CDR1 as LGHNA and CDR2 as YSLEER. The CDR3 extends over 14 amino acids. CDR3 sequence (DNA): TGCGCCAGCAGCCAAGAACAGGGTAACTATGGCTACACCTTC. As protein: CASSQEQGNYGYTF.

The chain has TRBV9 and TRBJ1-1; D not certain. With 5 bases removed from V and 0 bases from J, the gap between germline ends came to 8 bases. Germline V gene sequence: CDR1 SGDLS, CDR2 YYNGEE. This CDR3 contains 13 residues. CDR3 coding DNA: TGTGCCAGCAGTGAGAGCCTGAACACTGAAGCTTTCTTT. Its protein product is CASSESLNTEAFF.

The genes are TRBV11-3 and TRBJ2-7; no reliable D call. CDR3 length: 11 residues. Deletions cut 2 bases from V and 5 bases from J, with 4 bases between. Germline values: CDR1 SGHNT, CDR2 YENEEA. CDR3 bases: TGTGCCAGCAGCTTATCAGACGAGCAGTACTTC. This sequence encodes CASSLSDEQYF.

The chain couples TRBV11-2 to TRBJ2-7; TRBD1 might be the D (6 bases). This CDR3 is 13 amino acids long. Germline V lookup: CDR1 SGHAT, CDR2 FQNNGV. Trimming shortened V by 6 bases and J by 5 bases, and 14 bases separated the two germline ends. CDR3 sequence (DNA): TGTGCCAGCAGTTTCGGCAGGGGACACGAGCAGTACTTC. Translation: CASSFGRGHEQYF.

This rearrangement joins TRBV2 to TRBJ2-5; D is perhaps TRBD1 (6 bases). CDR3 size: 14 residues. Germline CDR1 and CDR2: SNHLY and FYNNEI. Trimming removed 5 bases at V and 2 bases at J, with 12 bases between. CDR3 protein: CASSLGTKQETQYF. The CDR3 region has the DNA TGTGCCAGCAGTTTAGGGACAAAGCAAGAGACCCAGTACTTC.

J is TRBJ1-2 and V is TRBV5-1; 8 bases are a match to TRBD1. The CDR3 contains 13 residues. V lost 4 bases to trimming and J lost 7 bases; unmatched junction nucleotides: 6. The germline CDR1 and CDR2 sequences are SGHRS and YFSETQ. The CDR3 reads CASSPGQGIGYTF. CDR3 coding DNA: TGCGCCAGCAGCCCCGGACAGGGCATTGGCTACACCTTC.

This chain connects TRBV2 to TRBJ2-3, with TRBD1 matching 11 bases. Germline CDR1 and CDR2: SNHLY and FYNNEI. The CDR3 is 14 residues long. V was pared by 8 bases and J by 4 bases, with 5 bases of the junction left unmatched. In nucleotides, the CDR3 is TGTGCCAGCGGACAGGGGGCTTCTGCAGATACGCAGTATTTT. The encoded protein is CASGQGASADTQYF.

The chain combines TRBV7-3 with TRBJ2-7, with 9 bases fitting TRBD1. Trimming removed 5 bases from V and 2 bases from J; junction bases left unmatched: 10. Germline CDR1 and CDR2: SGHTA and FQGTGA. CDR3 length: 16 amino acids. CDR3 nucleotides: TGTGCCAGCAGCCCTCCCGACAGGGGGGTGACCTACGAGCAGTACTTC. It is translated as CASSPPDRGVTYEQYF.

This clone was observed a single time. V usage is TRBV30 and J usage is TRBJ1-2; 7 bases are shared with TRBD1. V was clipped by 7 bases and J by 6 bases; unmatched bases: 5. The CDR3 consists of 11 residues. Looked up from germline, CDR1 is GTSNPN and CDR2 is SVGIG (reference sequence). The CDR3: CAYDRVNGYTF. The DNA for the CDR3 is TGTGCCTATGACAGGGTTAATGGCTACACCTTC.

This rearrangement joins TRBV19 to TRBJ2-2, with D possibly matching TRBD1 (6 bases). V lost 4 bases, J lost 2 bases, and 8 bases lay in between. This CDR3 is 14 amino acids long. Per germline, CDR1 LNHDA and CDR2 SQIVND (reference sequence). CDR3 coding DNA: TGTGCCAGTAGTAAACAGGGAAACACCGGGGAGCTGTTTTTT. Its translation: CASSKQGNTGELFF.

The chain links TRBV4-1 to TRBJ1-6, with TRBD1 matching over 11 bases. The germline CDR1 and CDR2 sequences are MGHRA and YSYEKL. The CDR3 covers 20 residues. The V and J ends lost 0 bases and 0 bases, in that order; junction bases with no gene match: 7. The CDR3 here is CASSQDGRTGGASYNSPLHF. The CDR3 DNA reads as TGCGCCAGCAGCCAAGATGGCAGGACAGGGGGCGCCTCCTATAATTCACCCCTCCACTTT.

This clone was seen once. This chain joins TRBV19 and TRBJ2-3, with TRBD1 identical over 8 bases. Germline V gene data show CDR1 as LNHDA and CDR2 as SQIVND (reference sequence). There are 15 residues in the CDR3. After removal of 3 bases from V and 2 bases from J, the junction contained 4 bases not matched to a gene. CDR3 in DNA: TGTGCCAGTAGTATTTTCCAGGGGGCCACAGATACGCAGTATTTT. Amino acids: CASSIFQGATDTQYF.

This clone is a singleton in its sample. The CDR3 DNA follows: TGTGCCAGCAATAAGCGGGAGGGCGTTTACAATGAGCAGTTCTTC. Its protein is CASNKREGVYNEQFF. V is TRBV7-9 and J is TRBJ2-1; 10 bases line up with TRBD2. CDR1 SEHNR and CDR2 FQNEAQ come from the germline V gene (reference sequence). The CDR3 contains 15 residues. J gave up 4 bases and V 7 bases, and 7 bases lay outside the gene matches.

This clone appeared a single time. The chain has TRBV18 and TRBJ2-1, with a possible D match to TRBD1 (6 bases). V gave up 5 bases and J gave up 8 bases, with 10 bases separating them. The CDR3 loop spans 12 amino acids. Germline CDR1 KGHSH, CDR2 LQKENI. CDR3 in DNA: TGTGCCAGCTCAACCACAGGGCATGAGCAGTTCTTC. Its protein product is CASSTTGHEQFF.

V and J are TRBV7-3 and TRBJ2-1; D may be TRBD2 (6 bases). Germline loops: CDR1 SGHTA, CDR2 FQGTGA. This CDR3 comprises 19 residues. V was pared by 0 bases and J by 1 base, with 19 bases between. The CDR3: CASSLTDTGEIRSYNEQFF. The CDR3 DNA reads TGTGCCAGCAGCTTAACGGACACGGGGGAGATTCGTTCCTACAATGAGCAGTTCTTC.

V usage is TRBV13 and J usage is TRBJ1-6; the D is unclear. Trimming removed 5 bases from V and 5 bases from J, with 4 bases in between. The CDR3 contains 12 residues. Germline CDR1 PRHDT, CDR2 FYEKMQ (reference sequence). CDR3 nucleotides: TGTGCCAGCAGCCCGGATAATTCACCCCTCCACTTT. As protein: CASSPDNSPLHF.

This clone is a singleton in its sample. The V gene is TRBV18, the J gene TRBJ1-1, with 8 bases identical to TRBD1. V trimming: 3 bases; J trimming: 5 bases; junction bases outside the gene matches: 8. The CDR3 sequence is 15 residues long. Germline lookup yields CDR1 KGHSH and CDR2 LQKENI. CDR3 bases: TGTGCCAGCTCACCCACGACAGGGGCATTAACTGAAGCTTTCTTT. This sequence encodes CASSPTTGALTEAFF.

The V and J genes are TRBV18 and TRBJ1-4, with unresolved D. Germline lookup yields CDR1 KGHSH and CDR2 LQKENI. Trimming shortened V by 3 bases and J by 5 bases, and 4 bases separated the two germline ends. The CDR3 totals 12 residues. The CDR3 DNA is TGTGCCAGCTCACCCCAGAATGAAAAACTGTTTTTT. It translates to CASSPQNEKLFF.

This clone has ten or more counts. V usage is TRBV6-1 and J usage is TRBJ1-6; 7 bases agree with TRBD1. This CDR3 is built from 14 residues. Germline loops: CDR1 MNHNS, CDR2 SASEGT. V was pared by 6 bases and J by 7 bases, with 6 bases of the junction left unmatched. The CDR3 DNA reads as TGTGCCAGCAGACCCGGGACAGAAAATTCACCCCTCCACTTT. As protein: CASRPGTENSPLHF.

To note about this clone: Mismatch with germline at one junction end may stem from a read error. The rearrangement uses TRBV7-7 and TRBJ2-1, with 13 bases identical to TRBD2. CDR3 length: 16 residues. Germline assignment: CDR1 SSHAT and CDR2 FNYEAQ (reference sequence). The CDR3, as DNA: TGTGCTAGCAGCTTAGGACTAGCGGGAGAGTACAATGAGCAGTTCTTC. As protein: CASSLGLAGEYNEQFF.

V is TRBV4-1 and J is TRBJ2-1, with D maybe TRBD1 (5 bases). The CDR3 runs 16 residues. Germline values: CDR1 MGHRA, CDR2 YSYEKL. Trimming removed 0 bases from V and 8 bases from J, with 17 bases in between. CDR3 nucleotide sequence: TGCGCCAGCAGCCAAGAGGTTCCAGGGAAGCATGATGAGCAGTTCTTC. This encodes CASSQEVPGKHDEQFF.

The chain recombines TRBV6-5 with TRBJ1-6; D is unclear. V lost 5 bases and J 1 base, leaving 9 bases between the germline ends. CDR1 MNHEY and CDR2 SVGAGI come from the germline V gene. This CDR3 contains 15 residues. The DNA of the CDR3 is TGTGCCAGCAGTCCCCCGGGGTCCTATAATTCACCCCTCCACTTT. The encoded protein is CASSPPGSYNSPLHF.